The next 14 T cell receptor beta chains were all read from a single sample in a study of T cells in Graves' hyperthyroidism and ophthalmopathy. Template material for amplifying TCR beta CDR3 regions consisted of RNA transcripts. The HTBI set primed first-round TCR CDR3 RT-PCR. Via MiXCR, TCRdb re-called the multiplex PCR reads, giving one row per CDR3 protein. Altogether 750,000 to 950,000 distinct CDR3 sequences are present, roughly 37% being singletons, with the ten largest covering around 10%. Sequencing input: blood. These receptors all come from a man younger than 30 with Graves' hyperthyroidism.

This clonotype came up a few times. The chain links TRBV6-1 to TRBJ2-7; 8 nucleotides agree with TRBD2. With V trimmed by 8 bases and J by 4 bases, 13 bases remained unmatched. Looked up from germline, CDR1 is MNHNS and CDR2 is SASEGT. This CDR3 has 15 amino acids. This chain's CDR3 is CASYLRSGSRYEQYF. The DNA of the CDR3 is TGTGCCAGCTACCTACGGAGCGGGAGTCGGTACGAGCAGTACTTC.

The chain employs TRBV7-2 and TRBJ1-1; D is undetermined. The CDR3 extends over 17 amino acids. V lost 4 bases and J 1 base, leaving 19 bases between the germline ends. The V gene's germline CDR1 is SGHTA and CDR2 FQGNSA. CDR3 residues: CASSSPAPGPQNTEAFF. CDR3 DNA sequence: TGTGCCAGCAGCTCTCCCGCTCCTGGTCCACAGAACACTGAAGCTTTCTTT.

This clonotype has ten or more counts. The chain links TRBV19 to TRBJ1-2; D is uncertain. Per germline, CDR1 LNHDA and CDR2 SQIVND (reference sequence). This CDR3 has 11 amino acids. Trimming pared 6 bases from V and 4 bases from J, leaving 6 bases between. The CDR3, as DNA: TGTGCCAGTAGCGGTTTCTATGGCTACACCTTC. It codes for CASSGFYGYTF.

The chain is built from TRBV6-5 and TRBJ2-2, with D perhaps TRBD2 (5 bases). Looked up from germline, CDR1 is MNHEY and CDR2 is SVGAGI. The CDR3 has 14 residues. V lost 6 bases and J lost 3, with 11 bases in between. The CDR3 is CASSHLADTGELFF. In nucleotides, the CDR3 is TGTGCCAGCAGCCATCTAGCTGACACCGGGGAGCTGTTTTTT.

This clonotype has at least ten counts. Here the CDR3 reads CSARDPLINQPQHF. The CDR3 DNA reads as TGCAGTGCTAGAGACCCCCTGATCAATCAGCCCCAGCATTTT. This chain joins TRBV20-1 and TRBJ1-5, with D uncertain. The germline V gene encodes CDR1 DFQATT and CDR2 SNEGSKA (reference sequence). The CDR3 length is 14 residues. Trimming pared 0 bases from V and 3 bases from J, leaving 9 bases between.

This clonotype was detected ten times or more. V is TRBV7-6 and J is TRBJ1-1; the D is unclear. Germline V gene data show CDR1 as SGHVS and CDR2 as FNYEAQ. The CDR3 has 13 amino acids. V was pared by 4 bases and J by 3 bases, with 9 bases between. CDR3 loop: CASSSWADTEAFF. The CDR3, as DNA: TGTGCCAGCAGCTCCTGGGCTGACACTGAAGCTTTCTTT. The full variable domain, its missing parts supplied by reference TRBV7-6 and TRBJ1-1, is GAGVSQSPRYKVTKRGQDVALRCDPISGHVSLYWYRQALGQGPEFLTYFNYEAQQDKSGLPNDRFSAERPEGSISTLTIQRTEQRDSAMYRCASSSWADTEAFFGQGTRLTVV.

This chain links TRBV2 with TRBJ2-5; TRBD2 matches 7 bases. Looked up from germline, CDR1 is SNHLY and CDR2 is FYNNEI. CDR3 size: 16 residues. J lost 4 bases, V lost 5 bases, and 13 bases had no gene match. As DNA, the CDR3 is TGTGCCAGCAGTCTCTTTGGTGGGTGGGGGGGAGAGACCCAGTACTTC. This codes for CASSLFGGWGGETQYF.

This clonotype has a count of ten or more. The chain recombines TRBV29-1 with TRBJ1-5; D might be TRBD1 (5 bases). This CDR3 region has 13 residues. With 6 bases removed from V and 3 bases from J, the gap between germline ends came to 12 bases. Germline CDR1 is SQVTM and CDR2 is ANQGSEA. This CDR3 reads CSVGTGFNQPQHF. In nucleotides, the CDR3 is TGCAGCGTGGGGACGGGCTTCAATCAGCCCCAGCATTTT.

As regards this clonotype: At one of its ends the junction is not consistent with the germline gene, which may arise from a read error. The rearrangement links TRBV7-9 to TRBJ2-2; a weak D match, TRBD1 (6 bases). The CDR3 is 16 residues long. Germline V gene sequence: CDR1 SEHNR, CDR2 FQNEAQ (reference sequence). The CDR3 DNA reads TGCGCCAGCAGCCAAGTCAGGGGCGCGGACACCGGGGAGCTGTTTTTT. Its translation: CASSQVRGADTGELFF.

This clonotype was counted many times. J is TRBJ1-1 and V is TRBV7-9; the D is unclear. V lost 3 bases and J 11 bases, leaving 10 bases between the germline ends. The length of the CDR3 is 11 residues. Germline V gene data show CDR1 as SEHNR and CDR2 as FQNEAQ (reference sequence). The CDR3 protein is CASSFGQNAFF. Here the CDR3 DNA reads TGTGCCAGCAGCTTCGGGCAGAACGCTTTCTTT.

In this sample, this clonotype turned up a few times. V is TRBV7-9 and J is TRBJ1-2; D gene ambiguous. CDR1 and CDR2 (germline): SEHNR, FQNEAQ (reference sequence). The CDR3 covers 15 residues. Trimming cost V 5 bases and J 6 bases, with 19 bases left between them. CDR3 amino acids: CASSAPEGMLNGYTF. Written as DNA, the CDR3 is TGTGCCAGCAGCGCCCCCGAGGGTATGCTTAATGGCTACACCTTC.

There are many counts of this clonotype. The chain carries TRBV7-8 and TRBJ2-7; TRBD1 aligns across 7 bases. Germline V gene data show CDR1 as SGHVS and CDR2 as FQNEAQ. This CDR3 is 14 amino acids long. The J segment lost 2 bases and the V segment lost 4 bases, leaving 5 bases of the junction unmatched. The CDR3 region is CASSSVTGTYEQYF. In DNA form, the CDR3 reads TGTGCCAGCAGCTCGGTGACAGGGACCTACGAGCAGTACTTC.

This clonotype has a handful of counts. The chain uses TRBV27 and TRBJ1-1; D uncertain. Germline CDR1 MNHEY, CDR2 SMNVEV (reference sequence). The CDR3 covers 13 residues. Trimming removed 3 bases from V and 4 bases from J, with 9 bases in between. The CDR3 DNA is TGTGCCAGCAGTTTCGGGGTGGCCACTGAAGCTTTCTTT. Protein sequence: CASSFGVATEAFF.

In its sample, this clonotype was seen many times. The rearrangement joins TRBV19 to TRBJ2-5, with TRBD2 matching 8 bases. CDR1 is LNHDA and CDR2 is SQIVND in the germline V gene (reference sequence). V lost 6 bases and J lost 3; bases outside the gene matches: 3. This CDR3 has 13 residues. CDR3 region: CASRGLAKETQYF. The DNA of the CDR3 is TGTGCCAGTAGAGGACTAGCTAAAGAGACCCAGTACTTC.